The 13 T cell receptor beta chains in this list originate from one sample, sequenced in a study of blood T cells in healthy people across ages. Then a second PCR, running roughly 6 to 12 cycles, was carried out with a sample-barcoded 5' primer and a J-beta primer mix. TCRdb reanalysed the 5' RACE reads using MiXCR and keeps one entry per CDR3 protein. In the table there are 500,000 to 600,000 distinct CDR3 sequences, 27% of which are singletons. The sequencing sample was made of blood. Receptors originate from a woman aged 65 to 85 in good health.

This clonotype was picked up many times. The rearrangement uses TRBV7-2 and TRBJ2-1; the D is unclear. CDR1 is SGHTA and CDR2 is FQGNSA in the germline V gene. CDR3 length: 14 amino acids. V lost 2 bases, J lost 0 bases, and 5 bases lay in between. CDR3 region: CASSLLPSYNEQFF. CDR3 bases: TGTGCCAGCAGCTTATTGCCCTCCTACAATGAGCAGTTCTTC.

The CDR3 reads CSARGGGSYEQYF. CDR3 nucleotides: TGCAGTGCTAGAGGGGGCGGATCCTACGAGCAGTACTTC. The V gene is TRBV20-1, the J gene TRBJ2-7, with D maybe TRBD1 (5 bases). The length of the CDR3 is 13 residues. The germline V gene has CDR1 DFQATT and CDR2 SNEGSKA (reference sequence). V was shortened by 1 base and J by 1 base, with 8 bases between the two germline ends.

In this sample, this clonotype turned up a few times. The chain joins TRBV12-3 or TRBV12-4 to TRBJ2-2; D uncertain. The CDR3 has 13 residues. The CDR3 coding sequence is TGTGTATCGGGTGGAGTCAGCACCGGGGAGCTGTTTTTT. It translates to CVSGGVSTGELFF.

The chain couples TRBV7-2 to TRBJ2-5; 11 bases agree with TRBD2. Near its end, the DNA agrees better with TRBJ2-7, so the J call may be wrong. CDR3 size: 17 residues. The germline CDR1 and CDR2 sequences are SGHTA and FQGNSA. The CDR3 DNA reads as TGTGCCAGCAGCTTAATGCCCACTAGCGGGGGCTCCTACGAGCAGTACTTC. Translated: CASSLMPTSGGSYEQYF.

This clonotype was counted only a few times. The J gene is TRBJ1-2, the V gene TRBV3-1; TRBD1 is a possible D gene (5 bases). Germline CDR1 is LGHDT and CDR2 is YNNKEL (reference sequence). There are 15 residues in the CDR3. V lost 4 bases and J 5 bases, leaving 17 bases between the germline ends. CDR3 sequence (DNA): TGTGCCAGCAGCCTGTCAGGGCAGAAGTATTATGGCTACACCTTC. Translation gives CASSLSGQKYYGYTF.

V is TRBV2 and J is TRBJ1-2; perhaps TRBD1 as D (6 bases). V was trimmed by 0 bases and J by 2 bases, leaving 7 bases between them. The CDR3 runs to 14 residues. CDR1 and CDR2 from the germline V gene are SNHLY and FYNNEI. In nucleotides, the CDR3 is TGTGCCAGCAGTGAAGCGCAGGGGAACTATGGCTACACCTTC. It yields the protein CASSEAQGNYGYTF. Looking up the rest from reference TRBV2 and TRBJ1-2 gives the full variable domain: EPEVTQTPSHQVTQMGQEVILRCVPISNHLYFYWYRQILGQKVEFLVSFYNNEISEKSEIFDDQFSVERPDGSNFTLKIRSTKLEDSAMYFCASSEAQGNYGYTFGSGTRLTVV.

The table lists this clonotype with a few counts. The J gene is TRBJ2-3, the V gene TRBV14; D call uncertain. Trimming stripped 0 bases from V and 3 bases from J, with 7 bases between. The CDR3 contains 14 residues. The germline V gene encodes CDR1 SGHDN and CDR2 FVKESK. The CDR3 nucleotides read TGTGCCAGCAGCCAAGATCCCGATACAGATACGCAGTATTTT. Its protein product is CASSQDPDTDTQYF.

The chain is built from TRBV6-5 and TRBJ1-2; the D is unclear. V was shortened by 0 bases and J by 0 bases, with 14 bases between the two germline ends. The length of the CDR3 is 17 residues. From germline, CDR1 is MNHEY and CDR2 SVGAGI. The CDR3: CASSYSPRVKANYGYTF. In DNA, the CDR3 is TGTGCCAGCAGTTACTCCCCTCGGGTCAAAGCTAACTATGGCTACACCTTC.

The chain has TRBV5-1 and TRBJ2-5, with D perhaps TRBD2 (6 bases). The CDR3 is 16 amino acids. The germline V and J ends were trimmed by 0 bases and 5 bases, with 17 bases remaining between them. Germline CDR1 SGHRS, CDR2 YFSETQ. The CDR3, as DNA: TGCGCCAGCAGCTTGGATGGTGAGGCTGGGAGGGAGACCCAGTACTTC. Translated: CASSLDGEAGRETQYF.

This clonotype occurred a few times. A junction end diverges from the germline sequence, so it may reflect a read error. The rearrangement links TRBV7-7 to TRBJ2-7; D gene ambiguous. This CDR3 is 13 amino acids long. Germline V gives CDR1 SSHAT, CDR2 FNYEAQ (reference sequence). The CDR3 region is CASSLAPMYEQYF. CDR3 nucleotide sequence: TGTGCTAGCAGCTTAGCCCCTATGTACGAGCAGTACTTC.

The genes are TRBV5-1 and TRBJ1-5, with TRBD1 as a possible D gene (5 bases). The CDR3 spans 15 residues. Between the trimmed V and J ends, which lost 0 bases and 3 bases, there was a span of 10 bases. Germline CDR1 is SGHRS and CDR2 is YFSETQ. The CDR3 DNA sequence: TGCGCCAGCAGCTTGGACGGGACGTACAATCAGCCCCAGCATTTT. Protein: CASSLDGTYNQPQHF.

This chain links TRBV5-5 with TRBJ1-4; the D gene is possibly TRBD1 (6 bases). Germline loops: CDR1 SGHKS, CDR2 YYEKEE (reference sequence). The CDR3 has 15 residues. Trimming pared 0 bases from V and 5 bases from J, leaving 11 bases between. CDR3 bases: TGTGCCAGCAGCTTGGAAGGGGGTCTGAATGAAAAACTGTTTTTT. It specifies CASSLEGGLNEKLFF.

The chain employs TRBV11-3 and TRBJ2-6; D is undetermined. The CDR3 loop spans 16 amino acids. Trimming removed 2 bases at V and 2 bases at J, with 10 bases between. Germline V gene lookup returns CDR1 SGHNT and CDR2 YENEEA. This chain's CDR3 is CASSLNFGAGANVLTF. CDR3 nucleotide sequence: TGTGCCAGCAGCTTAAATTTTGGAGCTGGGGCCAACGTCCTGACTTTC. Full variable domain (outside the CDR3, taken from reference TRBV11-3 and TRBJ2-6): EAGVVQSPRYKIIEKKQPVAFWCNPISGHNTLYWYLQNLGQGPELLIRYENEEAVDDSQLPKDRFSAERLKGVDSTLKIQPAELGDSAVYLCASSLNFGAGANVLTFGAGSRLTVL.